Given below is one TCR beta chain in context. The data are from a study of T cell changes during pregnancy in multiple sclerosis. Assay: immunoSEQ multiplex PCR; the TCRdb copy retains only in-frame clones and omits some. This sample has some 93,000 clones, with over 80% found just once. J lost 6 bases, V lost 4 bases, and 8 bases had no gene match. CDR1 SGHTA and CDR2 FQGNSA come from the germline V gene. CDR3 size: 15 residues. The chain couples TRBV7-2 to TRBJ2-1, with 8 bases aligning to TRBD2. The receptor comes from a female donor with multiple sclerosis, enrolled in a pregnancy study. Source: peripheral blood, taken after pregnancy. The chain's CDR3 is CASSSLAGMGNEQFF. CDR3 sequence (DNA): TGTGCCAGCAGCTCTTTAGCGGGAATGGGCAATGAGCAGTTCTTC.